Listed here are 13 T cell receptor beta chains from one sample, sequenced in a study of tumor-infiltrating lymphocytes in primary liver carcinoma. Reverse transcription of roughly 0.5 ug total RNA with a constant-region primer produced TCR beta cDNA. Generation of the TCR beta libraries relied on three nested multiplex PCR rounds using slightly modified ARM-PCR. TRBV1-TRBV30 forward primers paired with a C-beta reverse primer drove the first two PCR rounds, about 10 cycles each. TCRdb recomputed calls from the multiplex PCR reads with MiXCR, one row per CDR3 protein. This table holds fewer than 350,000 distinct CDR3 sequences, approximately 65% found once. Germline DNA was extracted alongside blood RNA, which was obtained from unsorted whole blood. The specimen sequenced was peripheral blood. These receptors were obtained from a man aged 35-49 years with primary liver carcinoma and hepatitis B virus infection.

On this clonotype: This may be a read error: a much more frequent sequence differs by one nucleotide. The chain carries TRBV5-5 and TRBJ2-3; 7 nucleotides align to TRBD2. This CDR3 comprises 15 residues. Germline CDR1 and CDR2: SGHKS and YYEKEE (reference sequence). CDR3 in DNA: TGTGCCAGCTGCTTGCGGGAGACCCTCACAGATACGCAGTATTTT. Protein: CASCLRETLTDTQYF.

The J gene is TRBJ2-7, the V gene TRBV5-1, with D possibly being TRBD1 or TRBD2 (5 bases each). Germline lookup yields CDR1 SGHRS and CDR2 YFSETQ. The CDR3 extends over 14 amino acids. V gave up 0 bases and J gave up 13 bases, with 20 bases separating them. CDR3: CASSLGGSEYAHYF. The DNA for the CDR3 is TGCGCCAGCAGCTTGGGGGGGTCAGAGTACGCGCATTACTTC.

The genes are TRBV29-1 and TRBJ1-1, with TRBD1 matching over 8 bases. J gave up 1 base and V 4 bases, and 5 bases lay outside the gene matches. CDR3 length: 14 residues. Germline V gene sequence: CDR1 SQVTM, CDR2 ANQGSEA. CDR3 amino acids: CSVGGTGANTEAFF. The CDR3 nucleotides are TGCAGCGTTGGGGGGACAGGTGCGAACACTGAAGCTTTCTTT.

Details on this clonotype: One junction end does not reproduce the germline sequence, and a read error may be involved. This chain connects TRBV4-1 to TRBJ2-1; no reliable D call. The CDR3 contains 13 residues. Germline CDR1 reads MGHRA; CDR2 reads YSYEKL. CDR3 region: CANSLWGNNEQFF. CDR3 nucleotides: TGCGCCAACAGCCTGTGGGGAAACAATGAGCAGTTCTTC.

The chain joins TRBV6-1 to TRBJ1-2; unclear D gene. The CDR3 extends over 13 amino acids. Germline CDR1 is MNHNS and CDR2 is SASEGT. The CDR3 spells CASYSVVDHGYTF. Here the CDR3 DNA reads TGTGCAAGCTATTCGGTCGTAGACCATGGCTACACCTTC.

In regard to this clonotype: Compared with germline, one end of the junction differs, possibly owing to a read error. The rearrangement links TRBV5-5 to TRBJ2-1, with 7 bases aligning to TRBD2. The CDR3 consists of 15 residues. CDR1 and CDR2 (germline): SGHKS, YYEKEE (reference sequence). The CDR3, as DNA: TGTACCAGCAGCCCATCGAGCGGGATCTACAATGAGCAGTTCTTC. This translates into CTSSPSSGIYNEQFF.

This clonotype appeared many times. The chain uses TRBV10-2 and TRBJ2-1, with TRBD2 as a possible D gene (5 bases). Germline V lookup: CDR1 WSHSY, CDR2 SAAADI. This CDR3 has 13 residues. V lost 5 bases, J lost 10 bases, and 15 bases lay in between. CDR3 region: CASSPGKRREQFF. The CDR3 DNA is TGCGCCAGCAGTCCGGGGAAGCGGCGCGAGCAGTTCTTC.

The genes are TRBV29-1 and TRBJ2-1, with D unclear. Gene TRBJ2-7 matches the end of the DNA better, so the J call may be wrong. The CDR3 length is 14 residues. Germline CDR1 reads SQVTM; CDR2 reads ANQGSEA. The CDR3 loop reads CSDVESFSYNEQYF. CDR3 DNA: TGCAGCGACGTTGAAAGTTTCTCCTACAATGAGCAGTACTTC.

The rearrangement joins TRBV2 to TRBJ1-1; perhaps TRBD1 as D (6 bases). Per germline, CDR1 SNHLY and CDR2 FYNNEI. This CDR3 is built from 13 residues. The V and J ends lost 4 bases and 5 bases respectively, with 11 bases between them. DNA for the CDR3: TGTGCCAGCAGTGTACAGGGATGGACTGAAGCTTTCTTT. Its protein product is CASSVQGWTEAFF.

In its sample, this clonotype was seen many times. In DNA form, the CDR3 reads TGTGCCAGCAGTTACTCGCAGGGCGGGAGCAATGAGCAGTTCTTC. Amino acid sequence: CASSYSQGGSNEQFF. The chain is built from TRBV6-6 and TRBJ2-1, with 7 bases fitting TRBD2. CDR3 length: 15 amino acids. V was pared by 0 bases and J by 6 bases, with 5 bases of the junction left unmatched. Germline V gives CDR1 MNHNY, CDR2 SVGAGI (reference sequence).

The rearrangement links TRBV28 to TRBJ2-7; D is possibly TRBD2 (5 bases). CDR1 and CDR2 from the germline V gene are MDHEN and SYDVKM. The CDR3 covers 13 residues. Trimming took 7 bases from V and 0 from J, leaving 10 bases between them. The CDR3 reads CASKGGDSYEQYF. As DNA, the CDR3 is TGTGCCAGCAAAGGAGGCGACTCCTACGAGCAGTACTTC. The variable domain in full, completed from reference TRBV28 and TRBJ2-7, reads DVKVTQSSRYLVKRTGEKVFLECVQDMDHENMFWYRQDPGLGLRLIYFSYDVKMKEKGDIPEGYSVSREKKERFSLILESASTNQTSMYLCASKGGDSYEQYFGPGTRLTVT.

This clonotype was picked up a small number of times. The rearrangement links TRBV4-1 to TRBJ2-5; D call uncertain. The CDR3 sequence is 11 residues long. V gave up 1 base and J gave up 7 bases, with 4 bases separating them. Germline-derived CDR1 and CDR2 are MGHRA and YSYEKL. CDR3 in DNA: TGCGCCAGCAGCCAAGGGGGGACCCAGTACTTC. Residues: CASSQGGTQYF.

Comment on this clonotype: A read error may be the cause here, since a much bigger clone is one base away. This CDR3 is CASRPGSSYNEQFF. The CDR3 coding sequence is TGTGCCAGCAGACCCGGGTCCTCCTACAATGAGCAGTTCTTC. The rearrangement uses TRBV12-3 or TRBV12-4 and TRBJ2-1, with D hard to call. V was pared by 6 bases and J by 0 bases, with 9 bases between. The CDR3 length is 14 residues.